This TCR beta chain was documented in a study of blood T cell repertoires in COVID-19. About the research overall: PBMCs, B-cell-depleted T cells, or T cells were the source of the cDNA or gDNA that made up the material.

Those enrolled in Seattle joined during active infection and were followed longitudinally afterward. This CDR3 region has 14 residues. The V gene lost 3 bases and the J gene lost 4 bases, with 13 bases spanning the gap. The germline V gene encodes CDR1 SGHDT and CDR2 YYEEEE. Using immunoSEQ multiplex PCR, the repertoire was profiled, and TCRdb retains in-frame clones only, with some absent. The sample holds some 240,000 clones, roughly 92% seen once. Sequencing was performed on peripheral blood. The clonotype originates from a man aged 60-69 years with COVID-19, enrolled during active disease. The chain joins TRBV5-6 to TRBJ2-5; D is undetermined. CDR3 sequence reads: CASSSPLAGETQYF. CDR3 bases: TGTGCCAGCAGCTCACCCTTAGCCGGAGAGACCCAGTACTTC.